This entry describes one T cell receptor beta chain. It has no known antigen specificity. Base qualities are missing; no much larger clone stands one base away. The sample originates from a study of beta chain features in type 1 diabetes (dated by TCRdb to between 2018 and 2020). With respect to the entire study: Patients and healthy donors did not differ in mean age, gender distribution, total cell number or subset yield. A total of over 95,000,000 sorted cells were examined across all samples, and RNA yield correlated strongly with the number of cells per subset. In the study, recently diagnosed type 1 diabetes patients and matched healthy donors were compared on the TCRB repertoires of their sorted circulating CD4+ T cell subsets. Whereas all 30 or so donors provided naive and central memory subsets, regulatory and stem cell-like memory subsets were isolated from just 8 patients and roughly eight healthy donors.

A single peripheral blood draw of about 116 mL on average was collected from each donor into heparinised tubes. Using a panel that included CD45RO, CCR7, CD25, CD127, CD95 and CD27, naive, central memory, regulatory and stem cell-like memory CD4+ T cells were sorted on a BD FACSAria II. All sorted populations exceeded 95% purity. PBMCs were isolated right away by Lymphoprep density gradient centrifugation and were stained directly, without culture. Samples were stained and sorted in pairs, with one healthy donor and one patient per experiment, so that batch effects were minimized. The entire isolated RNA was reverse transcribed using the High Capacity cDNA Reverse Transcription Kit, and thus expressed TCRB transcripts were sequenced. Deep immunoSEQ sequencing was performed on naive, central memory and regulatory T cell samples, with an average of roughly 3.6 million total reads per sample. After sorted cells were lysed in RLT buffer, RNA was extracted with DNase-treated RNeasy Micro or Mini kits, with the choice depending on cell number. To prevent cross-contamination, each cell subset was processed individually, whereas patient and healthy donor samples were processed jointly. The immunoSEQ multiplex PCR was used to amplify TCRB sequences from cDNA, yielding 87-bp fragments that span the CDR3 region. Sequencing of the amplicons was performed on the Illumina HiSeq platform. As for how the authors treated the data: PCR bias was corrected computationally using synthetic template baselines, and reads within Hamming distance 2 were collapsed, with unmergeable singletons discarded. Reads were aligned against IMGT so that V, D and J genes, CDR3 length and insertions or deletions at six rearrangement sites could be assigned. Clonotype counts were normalized to sorted cell number within each subset before computing true diversity and Gini coefficients with the tcR R package. The overlap coefficient, calculated on TCRB nucleotide sequences, was used to quantify repertoire sharing. Held by TCRdb, this immuneACCESS table contains in-frame sequences only and omits some clones. Under half of the omission traces to an unresolved V gene where checked; the cause of the rest is unknown. Clone size and V and J calls were adopted from that table, with D and trimming inferred from the DNA. The sample contains about 180,000 clones, about 13% of them found a single time. The ten largest clones add up to approximately 0.64% of the sample.

What the authors observed across the whole study: Shorter templates might have been favored by PCR, but patient and control samples were amplified and corrected together, so both groups would have been affected equally by any skew. At VDJ recombination sites, patients with type 1 diabetes made fewer insertions and deleted more nucleotides, a pattern implying thymic rearrangement abnormalities. Only small numbers of individuals were included in the HLA sub-analyses, which left unresolved whether HLA type had any influence on TCRB rearrangement. Type 1 diabetes patients showed a moderate but significant shortening of TCRB CDR3 length in all four CD4+ subsets. Because cDNA rather than genomic DNA was sequenced, highly expressing activated cells could have been over-represented, although no difference in activation and CD3 levels was found between groups. Naive, central memory and regulatory TCRB repertoires appeared to be more alike among patients than among healthy donors.

This receptor was identified in a woman aged 18-29 years in good health. The sequenced material came from central memory CD4+ T cells from blood.

The DNA is TGTGCCACCAGCAGAGATCTGGTGGAAGGGGTTAACTATGGCTACACCTTC. Protein translation: CATSRDLVEGVNYGYTF. The V gene is TRBV15 and the J gene is TRBJ1-2; tentative D gene TRBD1, with 5 bases matching. Reading from cysteine to phenylalanine, the CDR3 counts 17 amino acids. Only the CDR3 region is kept as DNA, spanning 51 bases read in frame from base 1. CDR1 and CDR2 are read off the germline V gene (reference sequence) as LNHNV and YYDKDF. Between the V and J ends, shortened by 0 bases and 1 base respectively, the junction contains 15 bases.